Listed below are T cell receptor beta chains from one sample, sequenced in a study of T cells in Graves' hyperthyroidism and ophthalmopathy. From the multiplex PCR reads, TCRdb called clonotypes with MiXCR, one entry per CDR3 protein. The profile covers about 350,000 distinct CDR3 sequences, with approximately 15% appearing a single time and 20% to 25% taken by the ten largest. The sequencing sample was made of blood. The receptors were sampled from a woman aged 25 to 45 with Graves' hyperthyroidism. The CDR3 runs from the conserved cysteine through the conserved F or W. Fields, in order: clone size, J gene, CDR3 length, D gene, V gene, CDR3 protein, CDR3 DNA. The D gene is left open where the match is weak. Only some rows state a clone size, as once, few, many or a class for expanded clones.

>NA|TRBJ2-7|15|NA|TRBV7-2
CASSHITKRAEEQYF
TGTGCCAGCAGCCACATAACTAAAAGGGCTGAAGAGCAGTACTTC
>few|TRBJ2-1|17|TRBD2|TRBV4-3
CASSQDLRSGDYNEQFF
TGCGCCAGCAGCCAAGATTTGCGGAGCGGGGATTACAATGAGCAGTTCTTC
>few|TRBJ2-1|15|NA|TRBV24-1
CATSDRRRGRNEQFF
TGTGCCACCAGTGACCGCAGACGGGGGCGGAATGAGCAGTTCTTC
>few|TRBJ1-5|14|NA|TRBV2
CASSDSDSNQPQHF
TGTGCCAGCAGTGACTCGGATAGCAATCAGCCCCAGCATTTT
>many|TRBJ1-4|14|TRBD1|TRBV28
CASSPPDRGEKLFF
TGTGCCAGCAGTCCCCCGGACAGGGGAGAAAAACTGTTTTTT
>many|TRBJ1-4|13|NA|TRBV30
CAWTQGFGEKLFF
TGTGCCTGGACCCAGGGGTTTGGAGAAAAACTGTTTTTT
>many|TRBJ2-1|11|NA|TRBV29-1
CSVPSGNEQFF
TGCAGCGTTCCCTCTGGGAATGAGCAGTTCTTC
>NA|TRBJ2-1|15|NA|TRBV4-3
CASSQAADRTTPQFF
TGCGCCAGCAGCCAAGCAGCAGATCGGACTACGCCCCAGTTCTTC
>few|TRBJ2-1|18|NA|TRBV20-1
CSAWAGTPIGTLYNEQFF
TGCAGTGCGTGGGCCGGGACACCTATCGGGACCCTTTACAATGAGCAGTTCTTC
>few|TRBJ1-2|15|NA|TRBV4-3
CASSQDRWQSYGYTF
TGCGCCAGCAGCCAAGATCGGTGGCAATCCTATGGCTACACCTTC
>few|TRBJ2-3|13|NA|TRBV6-1
CASKDGGHGTQYF
TGTGCCAGCAAGGATGGGGGCCATGGGACGCAGTATTTT
>many|TRBJ2-7|12|NA|TRBV20-1
CSPKSQGYEQYF
TGCAGTCCGAAAAGTCAGGGGTACGAGCAGTACTTC
>few|TRBJ2-1|15|NA|TRBV28
CASRSPGFSYNEQFF
TGTGCCAGCAGGTCTCCAGGATTCTCCTACAATGAGCAGTTCTTC
>once|TRBJ2-5|15|NA|TRBV12-3/TRBV12-4
CASSPGSLALETQYF
TGTGCCAGCAGTCCCGGTTCCCTAGCGTTAGAGACCCAGTACTTC
>NA|TRBJ2-3|17|NA|TRBV11-2
CASSLRVERISTDTQYF
TGTGCCAGCAGCTTGAGGGTTGAGCGGATTAGCACAGATACGCAGTATTTT
>NA|TRBJ2-1|14|NA|TRBV14
CASSQEHSYNEQFF
TGTGCCAGCAGCCAAGAACACTCCTACAATGAGCAGTTCTTC
>NA|TRBJ2-5|15|TRBD2|TRBV5-4
CASSSRTSGGETQYF
TGTGCCAGCAGCTCAAGGACTAGCGGGGGAGAGACCCAGTACTTC
>NA|TRBJ1-5|14|NA|TRBV2
CASSGGQRNQPQHF
TGTGCCAGCAGTGGAGGACAGCGCAATCAGCCCCAGCATTTT
>many|TRBJ2-7|14|NA|TRBV6-1
CASSERTSGNEQYF
TGTGCCAGCAGTGAACGAACCTCAGGGAACGAGCAGTACTTC
>NA|TRBJ2-1|14|NA|TRBV27
CASSGRSSYNEQFF
TGTGCCAGCAGCGGGAGAAGCTCCTACAATGAGCAGTTCTTC
>many|TRBJ2-7|14|TRBD1|TRBV27
CASSLYTGGYEQYF
TGTGCCAGCAGTTTATATACAGGGGGCTACGAGCAGTACTTC
>many|TRBJ2-3|16|TRBD2|TRBV19
CASRGLAGGRTDTQYF
TGTGCCAGTAGGGGACTAGCGGGAGGACGCACAGATACGCAGTATTTT
>few|TRBJ1-1|12|NA|TRBV24-1
CATSGGNTEAFF
TGTGCCACCAGTGGGGGGAACACTGAAGCTTTCTTT
>few|TRBJ2-7|14|NA|TRBV11-2
CASSSVHRWGEQYF
TGTGCCAGCAGCTCAGTTCACCGGTGGGGCGAGCAGTACTTC
>NA|TRBJ1-1|14|NA|TRBV30
CAWSVWEMNTEAFF
TGTGCCTGGAGTGTATGGGAGATGAACACTGAAGCTTTCTTT